These 5 T cell receptor beta chains share one sample of origin, sequenced in a study of T cells in localized non-small cell lung cancer. Produced via immunoSEQ multiplex PCR; TCRdb's table is partial and in-frame only. The sample records 30,000 to 35,000 clones, 90% to 95% being singletons. The starting material was peripheral blood, obtained before any cancer treatment. The receptors were sampled from a female donor over 55 with stage I lung adenocarcinoma.

The rearrangement links TRBV19 to TRBJ2-7, with TRBD1 matching over 10 bases. The CDR3 has 15 residues. J was trimmed by 2 bases and V by 4 bases; bases with no gene match: 5. Germline CDR1 is LNHDA and CDR2 is SQIVND (reference sequence). CDR3 sequence reads: CASSRTGGRAYEQYF. The CDR3 nucleotides are TGTGCCAGTAGTAGGACAGGGGGAAGGGCCTACGAGCAGTACTTC.

This chain joins TRBV7-3 and TRBJ2-3, with 10 bases fitting TRBD2. Trimming cost V 5 bases and J 6 bases; bases outside gene matches: 8. Looked up from germline, CDR1 is SGHTA and CDR2 is FQGTGA. The CDR3 covers 15 residues. CDR3 DNA sequence: TGTGCCAGCAGCCAGTCTAGCGGGAGTATTGATACGCAGTATTTT. Protein sequence: CASSQSSGSIDTQYF.

This clone has a single count. V and J are TRBV7-3 and TRBJ2-7; 9 bases are a match to TRBD1. The junction had 9 bases not matched to a gene; V was cut back by 5 bases and J by 4 bases. Germline V gene sequence: CDR1 SGHTA, CDR2 FQGTGA. The CDR3 totals 15 residues. The CDR3 bases are TGTGCCAGCAGCCCGACCGTGACAGGGGGGTACGAGCAGTACTTC. Protein sequence: CASSPTVTGGYEQYF.

The V gene is TRBV19, the J gene TRBJ2-2, with TRBD1 matching over 8 bases. CDR1 is LNHDA, CDR2 SQIVND, per germline (reference sequence). Germline trimming cut 6 bases from V and 6 bases from J; bases unmatched to any gene: 3. The CDR3 contains 13 residues. CDR3: CASRQDRAGELFF. CDR3 nucleotide sequence: TGTGCCAGTAGACAGGACAGGGCCGGGGAGCTGTTTTTT.

This sequence joins TRBV6-5 and TRBJ1-2, with 9 bases lining up with TRBD1. The CDR3 spans 14 residues. From germline, CDR1 is MNHEY and CDR2 SVGAGI. J lost 7 bases, V lost 6 bases, and 9 bases had no gene match. CDR3 loop: CASSPTGGVSGYTF. The CDR3 DNA reads as TGTGCCAGCAGCCCGACAGGGGGGGTGTCTGGCTACACCTTC.